The rows below give T cell receptor beta chains drawn from one sample of a study of T cell clonotyping in hematopoietic cell transplantation. Generated by immunoSEQ multiplex PCR, the TCRdb table keeps only in-frame clones and is missing some. The sample includes around 16,000 clones, around 55% of them seen just once. Sequences were derived from PBMCs, sampled 30 days after allogeneic stem cell transplant. The origin of the receptors is a male patient in his 50s who had an allogeneic stem cell transplant from an unrelated donor, so T cells may come from the graft donor. Some clones in this sample may be carry-over from other donors' samples. The CDR3 runs from the conserved cysteine through the conserved F or W. D genes are given only for firm matches. Some rows have no size entry. The others give once, few or many, or a class for an expanded clone.

V gene	J gene	D gene	clone size	CDR3 DNA	CDR3 protein
TRBV30	TRBJ1-1	-	once	-	CAWLWGSGNTEASF
TRBV9	TRBJ1-4	TRBD1	once	TGTGCCAGCAGCTTCTGGGACAGGGATGAAAAACTGTTTTTT	CASSFWDRDEKLFF
TRBV5-6	TRBJ2-1	TRBD2	-	TGTGCCAGCGGCCCGGGGGGTTGGGTTGAGCAGTTCTTC	CASGPGGWVEQFF
TRBV27	TRBJ2-2	-	-	TGTGCCAGCAGTTTAGGGGCAGGTGTTTCCGGGGAGCTGTTTTTT	CASSLGAGVSGELFF
TRBV29-1	TRBJ1-5	-	-	TGCAGCGTTACGACCGGTAATCAGCCCCAGCATTTT	CSVTTGNQPQHF
TRBV29-1	TRBJ2-3	TRBD2	-	TGCAGCGTTGCGCGGGGGGTGGCAGATACGCAGTATTTT	CSVARGVADTQYF
TRBV19	TRBJ2-1	-	few	TGTGCCACCCAGGGACTCGACAATGAGCAGTTCTTC	CATQGLDNEQFF
TRBV5-6	TRBJ1-1	-	-	TGTGCCAGCAGCTTGAGAGGGAATGAAGCTTTCTTT	CASSLRGNEAFF
TRBV5-4	TRBJ2-5	TRBD1	-	TGTGCCAGCAGTGCACAGGGGGCAGAGACCCAGTACTTC	CASSAQGAETQYF
TRBV19	TRBJ1-5	-	-	TGTGCCAGTAATGGGGGGGGAAATCAGCCCCAGCATTTT	CASNGGGNQPQHF
TRBV6-1	TRBJ1-2	-	-	TGTGCCAGCAGTGAACAGTTCTATGGCTACACCTTC	CASSEQFYGYTF
TRBV30	TRBJ1-3	-	-	TGTGCCTGGAGTCCTCGGACACTCAGAAACACCATATATTTT	CAWSPRTLRNTIYF
TRBV29-1	TRBJ2-7	TRBD1	-	TGCAGCGTTGAACGGACAGGGGCGGGGTACGAGCAGTACTTC	CSVERTGAGYEQYF
TRBV25-1	TRBJ1-2	-	-	TGTGCCAGCAGTGAATTCCTCGACTATGGCTACACCTTC	CASSEFLDYGYTF
TRBV6-6	TRBJ2-7	-	once	TGTGCCAGCAGCCCCACTCACTACGAGCAGTACTTC	CASSPTHYEQYF
TRBV9	TRBJ2-7	-	-	TGTGCCAGCAGCGTAGAAGCCGGGACGGAGACCTACGAGCAGTACTTC	CASSVEAGTETYEQYF
TRBV7-3	TRBJ2-5	TRBD2	-	TGTGCCAGCAGCTCCGCGGGGGGGAGGCAAGAGACCCAGTACTTC	CASSSAGGRQETQYF
TRBV7-7	TRBJ2-5	TRBD1	-	TGTGCCAGCAGTAAGGACAGGGGGCTTCAAGAGACCCAGTACTTC	CASSKDRGLQETQYF
TRBV30	TRBJ2-7	-	-	TGTGCCTGGAGTGTAGGCCCCGGGGAGCAGTACTTC	CAWSVGPGEQYF
TRBV30	TRBJ2-7	-	-	TGTGCCTGGAGTGTAATAGGGGACACCTACGAGCAGTACTTC	CAWSVIGDTYEQYF
TRBV6-5	TRBJ1-2	-	few	TGTGCCAGCAGTTACTCGGCAGGGATGCGGGGCTACACCTTC	CASSYSAGMRGYTF
TRBV14	TRBJ1-2	-	few	TGTGCCAGCAGCCTATACAGTTCCTATGGCTACACCTTC	CASSLYSSYGYTF
TRBV9	TRBJ2-7	TRBD1	-	TGTGCCAGCAGCCTAGACGACAGGGTGTCCGGCGAGCAGTACTTC	CASSLDDRVSGEQYF
TRBV30	TRBJ2-7	-	-	TGTGCCTGGAGTCGGGGACCCTACGAGCAGTACTTC	CAWSRGPYEQYF
TRBV30	TRBJ1-1	TRBD1	-	TGTGCCTGGAGTGTTCCGGGACAGGGCCGTCCTGAAGCTTTCTTT	CAWSVPGQGRPEAFF
TRBV25-1	TRBJ2-7	-	-	TGTGCCAGCACAGACGGTCGCTACGAGCAGTACTTC	CASTDGRYEQYF
TRBV7-2	TRBJ2-3	TRBD2	-	TGTGCCAGCAGCTTAGGAGTGGGAGGGGCCTCCGGCACAGATACGCAGTATTTT	CASSLGVGGASGTDTQYF
TRBV29-1	TRBJ2-1	-	-	TGCAGCGTCCGGGCCGGCGGCAATGAGCAGTTCTTC	CSVRAGGNEQFF
TRBV30	TRBJ1-1	-	-	TGTGCCTGGAACCCCGTCGAAGCTTTCTTT	CAWNPVEAFF
TRBV29-1	TRBJ2-7	TRBD1	-	TGCAGCGCCTTAACGACTGAGGGACAGGGGATGTACGAGCAGTACTTC	CSALTTEGQGMYEQYF
TRBV5-1	TRBJ1-2	-	-	TGCGCCAGCAGCTTGGACGGGACAACAGAGGGTGGCTACACCTTC	CASSLDGTTEGGYTF
TRBV29-1	TRBJ1-2	-	-	TGCAGCGTGGGTGGACAGCTTAACTATGGCTACACCTTC	CSVGGQLNYGYTF
TRBV11-3	TRBJ1-6	-	-	TGTGCCAGCAGCCCCCGGGGAGGTATGAATTCACCCCTCCACTTT	CASSPRGGMNSPLHF